The 10 T cell receptor beta chains below come from one sample, sequenced in a study of T-cell reconstitution after alpha-beta-depleted transplantation in children. It was with unique molecular identifiers that the TCRbeta library was prepared. One entry per CDR3 protein results from TCRdb running MiXCR on the PCR reads. The data contain about 480,000 distinct CDR3 sequences, around 12% of them seen just once; the ten biggest clones take up 5% to 6%. The starting material was PBMCs from the stem cell graft donor, obtained from the stem cell graft. The receptors originated from a human donor who donated a stem cell graft to a child with combined immunodeficiency.

This clonotype was found a few times. The chain employs TRBV5-1 and TRBJ2-1, with 15 bases lining up with TRBD2. V lost 3 bases and J lost 1; bases outside the gene matches: 5. Germline CDR1 is SGHRS and CDR2 is YFSETQ. This CDR3 spans 18 amino acids. In DNA form, the CDR3 reads TGCGCCAGCAGCTCCTGGACTAGCGGGAGGGCTTCCTACAATGAGCAGTTCTTC. Translation gives CASSSWTSGRASYNEQFF.

The chain combines TRBV6-6 with TRBJ1-4; D unresolved. CDR1 is MNHNY, CDR2 SVGAGI, per germline (reference sequence). The CDR3 covers 11 residues. V shed 2 bases and J shed 5 bases, with 0 bases lying between them. In DNA form, the CDR3 reads TGTGCCAGCAGTTACAATGAAAAACTGTTTTTT. Encoded protein: CASSYNEKLFF.

This chain uses TRBV6-5 with TRBJ2-7; 9 bases map to TRBD1. Unmatched junction bases numbered 6, after V lost 1 base and J lost 5 bases. The CDR3 runs 15 residues. Germline loops: CDR1 MNHEY, CDR2 SVGAGI. The CDR3 nucleotides are TGTGCCAGCAGTTACTTGGGACAGGGATGGGACGAGCAGTACTTC. The encoded protein is CASSYLGQGWDEQYF.

This clonotype was found a few times. This chain links TRBV27 with TRBJ2-5; 9 bases fit TRBD2. The CDR3 totals 15 residues. Germline values: CDR1 MNHEY, CDR2 SMNVEV (reference sequence). V gave up 2 bases and J gave up 4 bases; unmatched junction bases: 5. This CDR3 is CASSLEGGLAETQYF. The CDR3 coding sequence is TGTGCCAGCAGTTTAGAAGGGGGACTAGCAGAGACCCAGTACTTC.

For this clonotype: Given a much more abundant clone one base away, this may be a read error. The CDR3 does not end in the conserved phenylalanine or tryptophan, so this is likely a read error. The chain links TRBV9 to TRBJ2-3; TRBD1 might be the D (5 bases). Germline V gene sequence: CDR1 SGDLS, CDR2 YYNGEE. CDR3 size: 15 residues. The V end lost 0 bases, the J end lost 1 base, and 9 bases lay between the germline ends. CDR3 loop: CASSVDQGRTDTQYS. In DNA form, the CDR3 reads TGTGCCAGCAGCGTAGACCAGGGCCGCACAGATACGCAGTATTCT.

This clonotype was recorded many times. V gene TRBV10-3 combines with J gene TRBJ1-5; D ambiguous. Germline loops: CDR1 ENHRY, CDR2 SYGVKD. Trimming left V 10 bases short and J 0 bases short, with 19 bases between. This CDR3 has 16 amino acids. Here the CDR3 DNA reads TGTGCCACGTCGATGTGGCGGATGGATAGCAATCAGCCCCAGCATTTT. Encoded protein: CATSMWRMDSNQPQHF.

This clonotype occurred a few times. V usage is TRBV7-2 and J usage is TRBJ2-1, with 10 bases that match TRBD2. The CDR3 totals 15 residues. Trimming at V came to 6 bases and at J to 8 bases, leaving 10 bases not matched to a gene. Germline CDR1 is SGHTA and CDR2 is FQGNSA. The CDR3 region is CASSSGLAAWYEQFF. CDR3 sequence (DNA): TGTGCCAGCAGTTCCGGACTAGCGGCGTGGTATGAGCAGTTCTTC. Full variable domain (rest looked up from reference TRBV7-2 and TRBJ2-1): GAGVSQSPSNKVTEKGKDVELRCDPISGHTALYWYRQSLGQGLEFLIYFQGNSAPDKSGLPSDRFSAERTGGSVSTLTIQRTQQEDSAVYLCASSSGLAAWYEQFFGPGTRLTVL.

A few counts support this clonotype. The V and J genes are TRBV3-1 and TRBJ1-2; D unclear. Germline-derived CDR1 and CDR2 are LGHDT and YNNKEL (reference sequence). The V gene lost 0 bases and the J gene lost 3 bases, with 14 bases spanning the gap. The CDR3 length is 16 residues. CDR3 sequence: CASSQDFQDYYYGYTF. CDR3 sequence (DNA): TGTGCCAGCAGCCAAGATTTCCAGGACTACTACTATGGCTACACCTTC.

This clonotype was counted ten times or more. The genes are TRBV5-5 and TRBJ2-3; 7 bases align to TRBD2. V was clipped by 0 bases and J by 6 bases; unmatched bases: 10. CDR3 length: 16 residues. Germline V lookup: CDR1 SGHKS, CDR2 YYEKEE (reference sequence). Written as DNA, the CDR3 is TGTGCCAGCAGCTTGGAGGGGAGGGGTAGCGCCGATACGCAGTATTTT. Amino acids: CASSLEGRGSADTQYF.

The chain links TRBV5-1 to TRBJ2-2; TRBD1 matches 7 bases. CDR3 size: 22 residues. After removal of 0 bases from V and 0 bases from J, the junction contained 20 bases not matched to a gene. Germline V lookup: CDR1 SGHRS, CDR2 YFSETQ. CDR3 sequence reads: CASSLDSIQRGLLLSNTGELFF. CDR3 bases: TGCGCCAGCAGCTTGGATTCCATCCAGAGGGGGCTTCTACTTTCGAACACCGGGGAGCTGTTTTTT.